These 8 T cell receptor beta chains came from one sample sequenced in a study of cytomegalovirus exposure and HLA in healthy donors. 13 Jbeta primers and 60 Vbeta primers were used for the PCR. Sequenced by immunoSEQ multiplex PCR; TCRdb stores in-frame clones only, minus some. The sample lists around 140,000 clones; about four fifths were seen once. The sample taken for sequencing was PBMCs. The receptors derive from a male donor in good health and CMV-seronegative.

In its sample, this clone was seen once. The V and J genes are TRBV10-3 and TRBJ1-4; perhaps TRBD1 as D (5 bases). The CDR3 has 13 residues. The germline CDR1 and CDR2 sequences are ENHRY and SYGVKD. V was pared by 3 bases and J by 14 bases, with 16 bases between. DNA for the CDR3: TGTGCCATCAGTGACCCCAGGGTGTCAATCCTGTTTTTT. Its translation is CAISDPRVSILFF.

The table lists this clone with a few counts. This chain joins TRBV28 and TRBJ1-1, with D perhaps matching TRBD1 (5 bases). The CDR3 is 15 residues long. V lost 4 bases and J lost 6, with 18 bases in between. Germline V gene sequence: CDR1 MDHEN, CDR2 SYDVKM. The CDR3 DNA follows: TGTGCCAGCAGTTCCCCCCGGGGGATCTTCCCTGAAGCTTTCTTT. It translates to CASSSPRGIFPEAFF.

This chain uses TRBV27 with TRBJ2-3; D perhaps matches TRBD1 (5 bases). V was trimmed by 3 bases and J by 8 bases, leaving 12 bases between them. Germline V gene lookup returns CDR1 MNHEY and CDR2 SMNVEV (reference sequence). CDR3 length: 13 amino acids. CDR3 in amino acids: CASSLAVGATQYF. The CDR3 DNA follows: TGTGCCAGCAGTTTGGCTGTTGGGGCTACGCAGTATTTT.

The chain combines TRBV29-1 with TRBJ1-1, with 7 bases lining up with TRBD1. The germline gives CDR1 SQVTM, CDR2 ANQGSEA. Trimming at V came to 5 bases and at J to 8 bases, leaving 5 bases not matched to a gene. This CDR3 contains 11 residues. CDR3 amino acids: CSVRGGGEAFF. The CDR3 nucleotides read TGCAGCGTTCGAGGGGGCGGCGAAGCTTTCTTT.

The chain couples TRBV29-1 to TRBJ2-1; the match to TRBD2 covers 11 bases. J lost 4 bases, V lost 7 bases, and 3 bases had no gene match. The length of the CDR3 is 13 residues. The germline gives CDR1 SQVTM, CDR2 ANQGSEA. The CDR3 region is CSAGTSGYNEQFF. The CDR3 DNA reads TGCAGCGCCGGGACTAGCGGTTACAATGAGCAGTTCTTC.

The rearrangement links TRBV7-7 to TRBJ2-1, with a tentative D call TRBD2 (5 bases). The CDR3 loop spans 13 amino acids. V was shortened by 3 bases and J by 6 bases, with 9 bases between the two germline ends. Germline V CDR1 and CDR2: SSHAT, FNYEAQ (reference sequence). The CDR3 region is CASSFASTNEQFF. The CDR3 DNA sequence: TGTGCCAGCAGCTTCGCTAGCACCAATGAGCAGTTCTTC.

This clone was counted once. At the DNA level, this CDR3 is encoded by other sequences in the same sample as well. J is TRBJ2-3 and V is TRBV18; D possibly corresponds to TRBD2 (6 bases). The CDR3 is 17 amino acids. Trimming took off 2 bases at V and 0 bases at J, with 15 bases between the two ends. Germline-derived CDR1 and CDR2 are KGHSH and LQKENI. CDR3 DNA: TGTGCCAGCTCACCAGTGGAGGGCTTATCTAGCACAGATACGCAGTATTTT. This encodes CASSPVEGLSSTDTQYF.

The chain is built from TRBV4-1 and TRBJ2-1; TRBD1 might be the D (5 bases). Trimming removed 0 bases at V and 10 bases at J, with 16 bases between. Looked up from germline, CDR1 is MGHRA and CDR2 is YSYEKL. This CDR3 is built from 15 residues. The CDR3 sequence is CASSQDPGRAGEQFF. The CDR3 DNA reads TGCGCCAGCAGCCAAGATCCGGGCAGGGCCGGAGAGCAGTTCTTC.